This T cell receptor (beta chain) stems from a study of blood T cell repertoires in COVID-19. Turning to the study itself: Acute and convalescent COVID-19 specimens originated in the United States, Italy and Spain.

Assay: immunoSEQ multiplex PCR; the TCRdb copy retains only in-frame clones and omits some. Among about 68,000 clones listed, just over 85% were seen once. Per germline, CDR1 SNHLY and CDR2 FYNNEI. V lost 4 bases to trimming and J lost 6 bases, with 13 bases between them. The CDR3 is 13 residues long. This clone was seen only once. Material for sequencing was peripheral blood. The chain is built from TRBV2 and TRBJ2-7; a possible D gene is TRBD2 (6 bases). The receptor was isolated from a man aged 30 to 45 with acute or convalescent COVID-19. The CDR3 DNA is TGTGCCAGCAGTGGAACTAGCTCAAGCGAGCAGTACTTC. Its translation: CASSGTSSSEQYF.